This TCR beta chain comes out of a study of cytomegalovirus exposure and HLA in healthy donors. The PCR contained 60 Vbeta and 13 Jbeta primers. Assay: immunoSEQ multiplex PCR; the TCRdb copy retains only in-frame clones and omits some. This sample yields 150,000 to 200,000 clones, of which roughly 79% are seen a single time; 9% to 10% belongs to the top ten. Points from the study as a whole: Later analysis identified a missense DCLRE1C variant that was linked to TCR beta V- and J-gene trimming. Earlier analysis yielded a pattern in which most TCR beta V segments were productive about 87% or about 30% of the time. In a later analysis, HLA-associated beta chains showed higher expansion and lower generation probabilities than comparable chains. The authors listed over 150 TCR beta chains as cytomegalovirus-associated.

Points on this clone: Antigen specificity is unknown.

Sequencing used PBMCs. This TCR came from a man aged 18 to 30 in good health and CMV-seropositive.

CDR3 region: CASSLPLGAREQYF. The CDR3 bases are TGTGCCAGCAGTTTGCCTTTAGGGGCGCGGGAGCAGTACTTC. V and J are TRBV28 and TRBJ2-7, with D perhaps matching TRBD1 (5 bases). This CDR3 is built from 14 residues. Trimming shortened V by 3 bases and J by 7 bases, and 16 bases separated the two germline ends. Germline V lookup: CDR1 MDHEN, CDR2 SYDVKM.